The present TCR beta chain was sequenced within a study of molecular identifiers for immune sequencing clone quantification. This clonotype was picked up a small number of times. Germline assignment: CDR1 LNHDA and CDR2 SQIVND (reference sequence). V was shortened by 6 bases and J by 3 bases, with 20 bases between the two germline ends. The CDR3 has 17 amino acids. MiXCR, run by TCRdb on the PCR reads, gives a single entry per CDR3 protein. The data contain approximately 500,000 distinct CDR3 sequences, 25% of them singletons. Sorting isolated naive CD8 T cells as CD8+CD4-CCR7+CD45RA+ events. Sequenced material: naive CD8+ T cells from blood, with Jurkat cell RNA spiked in. Subset of the sample: FACS-sorted CD8+CD4-CCR7+CD45RA+ naive T cells. The rearrangement links TRBV19 to TRBJ2-2; D is unclear. The TCR originated in a human donor in good health. Some libraries in this study had Jurkat cell RNA spiked in. CDR3 sequence reads: CASRSWHGVWDTGELFF. The CDR3 coding sequence is TGTGCCAGTAGGTCCTGGCATGGGGTTTGGGACACCGGGGAGCTGTTTTTT.